This TCR beta chain was obtained from a study of shared clonotypes between healthy human individuals. This clone was seen a handful of times. Assay used: immunoSEQ multiplex PCR; TCRdb lists only in-frame clones, some missing. The table includes more than 200,000 clones, under 80% detected once. Trimming cost V 5 bases and J 5 bases; bases outside gene matches: 12. The length of the CDR3 is 16 residues. Germline CDR1 and CDR2: LNHDA and SQIVND (reference sequence). Sequencing was done on a sample of memory CD4+ T cells sorted from blood. Subset in this sample: CD45RA-negative fraction. This TCR derives from a man younger than 40 in good health. The chain employs TRBV19 and TRBJ2-5; TRBD1 aligns across 9 bases. CDR3 in DNA: TGTGCCAGTAGTTTTCGGACAGGGGCGACCAGGGAGACCCAGTACTTC. Translation gives CASSFRTGATRETQYF. Variable domain in full (rest from reference TRBV19 and TRBJ2-5): DGGITQSPKYLFRKEGQNVTLSCEQNLNHDAMYWYRQDPGQGLRLIYYSQIVNDFQKGDIAEGYSVSREKKESFPLTVTSAQKNPTAFYLCASSFRTGATRETQYFGPGTRLLVL.